Each of the 31 T cell receptor beta chains below was sequenced from the same sample in a study of T cell repertoires in cytomegalovirus infection. For these receptors, no antigen is known. In TCRdb, the reads were re-called with MiXCR into one record per CDR3 protein. Of 640,000 or so distinct CDR3 sequences in the sample, around a third were seen once. The sample consisted of cultured PBMCs, taken from culture after CMV antigen stimulation. The receptors shown here come from a human donor in good health (CMV status not recorded). Some clones in this sample may be carry-over from other donors' samples.

The V call is TRBV20-1, the J call TRBJ1-4, with D maybe TRBD1 (5 bases). CDR1 is DFQATT, CDR2 SNEGSKA, per germline (reference sequence). V shed 3 bases and J shed 3 bases, with 8 bases lying between them. The CDR3 runs 13 residues. CDR3 amino acids: CSAREGPNEKLFF. As DNA, the CDR3 is TGCAGTGCTAGGGAGGGGCCTAATGAAAAACTGTTTTTT.

The rearrangement uses TRBV6-1 and TRBJ2-2, with D perhaps TRBD1 (7 bases). Trimming cost V 9 bases and J 3 bases, with 11 bases left between them. From germline, CDR1 is MNHNS and CDR2 SASEGT. CDR3 size: 13 residues. DNA for the CDR3: TGTGCCAGGCGGGACAGCCACACCGGGGAGCTGTTTTTT. Translating gives CARRDSHTGELFF.

This clonotype was recorded a few times. This sequence joins TRBV10-3 and TRBJ2-3; 8 bases are shared with TRBD1. Germline loops: CDR1 ENHRY, CDR2 SYGVKD. The CDR3 runs 16 residues. The V gene end was trimmed by 2 bases and the J gene end by 0 bases; junction bases not matched to a gene: 4. CDR3 loop: CAISERQGASTDTQYF. The CDR3 DNA is TGTGCCATCAGTGAGAGGCAGGGGGCCAGCACAGATACGCAGTATTTT.

The V gene is TRBV28, the J gene TRBJ2-5; D is unclear. Trimming took 5 bases from V and 7 from J, leaving 23 bases between them. Looked up from germline, CDR1 is MDHEN and CDR2 is SYDVKM. CDR3 length: 16 residues. As DNA, the CDR3 is TGTGCCAGCAGTCTGGAAGGGTACTACTATGGTAGGACCCAGTACTTC. Translation: CASSLEGYYYGRTQYF.

The CDR3: CASSLGWGVQPQHF. In nucleotides, the CDR3 is TGTGCCAGCAGTTTGGGGTGGGGGGTCCAGCCCCAGCATTTT. The chain is built from TRBV12-3 or TRBV12-4 and TRBJ1-5, with a tentative D call TRBD1 (5 bases). The CDR3 consists of 14 residues. The germline V and J ends were trimmed by 3 bases and 7 bases, with 13 bases remaining between them.

The sample holds many counts of this clonotype. The V gene is TRBV7-6, the J gene TRBJ2-1; 9 bases match TRBD2. In germline, CDR1 is SGHVS, CDR2 FNYEAQ. V was pared by 5 bases and J by 2 bases, with 4 bases of the junction left unmatched. The CDR3 has 15 amino acids. The CDR3 sequence: CASSISGGPYNEQFF. The CDR3 nucleotides read TGTGCCAGCAGCATTAGCGGGGGCCCCTACAATGAGCAGTTCTTC.

This clonotype showed up just a few times. This CDR3 is CATSDSARRHEQYF. DNA of the CDR3: TGTGCCACCAGTGATTCGGCCCGGCGTCACGAGCAGTACTTC. This chain links TRBV24-1 with TRBJ2-7; no reliable D call. CDR3 length: 14 residues. V gave up 2 bases and J gave up 5 bases, with 12 bases separating them. Per the germline V gene, CDR1 is KGHDR and CDR2 is SFDVKD.

This clonotype was recorded a few times. This rearrangement joins TRBV19 to TRBJ1-2, with 8 positions matching TRBD1. There are 12 residues in the CDR3. Germline CDR1 and CDR2: LNHDA and SQIVND (reference sequence). The V segment lost 8 bases and the J segment 8 bases; nucleotides outside the gene matches: 7. The CDR3 bases are TGTGCCAGTTCGGACAGGGAGCAGGGCTACACCTTC. This sequence encodes CASSDREQGYTF.

This clonotype showed up just a few times. The rearrangement joins TRBV7-8 to TRBJ2-5, with D possibly TRBD2 on 6 matching bases. Looked up from germline, CDR1 is SGHVS and CDR2 is FQNEAQ. The V end was cut by 5 bases, the J end by 5 bases, with 21 bases between. CDR3 length: 16 amino acids. CDR3 sequence (DNA): TGTGCCAGCAGCCCCCCCCTGAGTCTAGCGAGGGAGACCCAGTACTTC. This sequence encodes CASSPPLSLARETQYF.

This clonotype was observed many times. V usage is TRBV7-8 and J usage is TRBJ2-1; 12 bases line up with TRBD2. Looked up from germline, CDR1 is SGHVS and CDR2 is FQNEAQ. The trim removed 5 bases at V and 6 bases at J, leaving 5 bases unmatched. The CDR3 runs 15 residues. CDR3 amino acids: CASSPSGRVRNEQFF. In DNA form, the CDR3 reads TGTGCCAGCAGCCCTAGCGGGAGGGTACGCAATGAGCAGTTCTTC.

The J gene is TRBJ2-7, the V gene TRBV20-1, with 11 nucleotides matching TRBD2. The length of the CDR3 is 16 residues. The J segment lost 3 bases and the V segment lost 0 bases, leaving 7 bases of the junction unmatched. From germline, CDR1 is DFQATT and CDR2 SNEGSKA (reference sequence). The chain's CDR3 is CSARDPSGGRNYEQYF. The CDR3 DNA reads as TGCAGTGCTAGAGACCCTAGCGGGGGGCGTAACTACGAGCAGTACTTC.

Ten or more counts support this clonotype. The chain couples TRBV7-9 to TRBJ2-2; possible D gene TRBD2, 7 bases. Germline values: CDR1 SEHNR, CDR2 FQNEAQ (reference sequence). The CDR3 has 16 amino acids. The V and J ends lost 8 bases and 0 bases respectively, with 16 bases between them. CDR3 sequence reads: CASGGGRTTNTGELFF. CDR3 DNA sequence: TGTGCCAGCGGCGGGGGCAGAACCACGAACACCGGGGAGCTGTTTTTT.

The chain recombines TRBV27 with TRBJ1-1; 8 bases line up with TRBD1. Germline CDR1 reads MNHEY; CDR2 reads SMNVEV (reference sequence). The trim removed 6 bases at V and 3 bases at J, leaving 9 bases unmatched. The CDR3 sequence is 15 residues long. Written as DNA, the CDR3 is TGTGCCAGCAGGGTCTTCAGGGACAGGCACACTGAAGCTTTCTTT. It is translated as CASRVFRDRHTEAFF.

This clonotype was detected a few times. CDR3 DNA: TGTGCCAGCAGCGAGGGACAGCTCCTCGGGAAAGGCGAGCAGTACTTC. Its protein product is CASSEGQLLGKGEQYF. The V and J genes are TRBV5-4 and TRBJ2-7; TRBD1 agrees at 7 bases. V was clipped by 4 bases and J by 6 bases; unmatched bases: 16. CDR1 and CDR2 from the germline V gene are SGHNT and YYREEE (reference sequence). This CDR3 spans 16 amino acids. Complete variable domain (other parts from reference TRBV5-4 and TRBJ2-7): ETGVTQSPTHLIKTRGQQVTLRCSSQSGHNTVSWYQQALGQGPQFIFQYYREEENGRGNFPPRFSGLQFPNYSSELNVNALELDDSALYLCASSEGQLLGKGEQYFGPGTRLTVT.

The chain combines TRBV7-2 with TRBJ2-5; 8 positions match TRBD2. CDR1 SGHTA and CDR2 FQGNSA come from the germline V gene. Germline trimming cut 3 bases from V and 5 bases from J; bases unmatched to any gene: 11. This CDR3 has 16 amino acids. The CDR3 coding sequence is TGTGCCAGCAGCTTCGTCTCCACTAGCGGAGGTGAGACCCAGTACTTC. It encodes CASSFVSTSGGETQYF.

CDR3 DNA: TGTGCCAGCAAACAGGGTGAAACAGATACGCAGTATTTT. Its protein is CASKQGETDTQYF. The chain couples TRBV12-3 or TRBV12-4 to TRBJ2-3, with D tentatively TRBD1 (6 bases). CDR3 size: 13 residues. V was pared by 7 bases and J by 3 bases, with 11 bases between.

This clonotype was found a few times. The chain carries TRBV7-6 and TRBJ2-3; D is uncertain. Germline CDR1 SGHVS, CDR2 FNYEAQ. The length of the CDR3 is 17 residues. Trimming removed 5 bases from V and 3 bases from J, with 21 bases in between. CDR3 in amino acids: CASSLGLRARGTDTQYF. DNA of the CDR3: TGTGCCAGCAGCCTCGGCCTTAGGGCGCGCGGTACAGATACGCAGTATTTT.

There are many counts of this clonotype. This chain links TRBV7-9 with TRBJ2-2; no firm D call. CDR1 is SEHNR, CDR2 FQNEAQ, per germline (reference sequence). Trimming pared 5 bases from V and 7 bases from J, leaving 11 bases between. The CDR3 consists of 13 residues. CDR3 sequence (DNA): TGTGCCAGCAGCCTCTTTCAACTCGGGGAGCTGTTTTTT. It codes for CASSLFQLGELFF. Complete variable domain (other parts from reference TRBV7-9 and TRBJ2-2): DTGVSQNPRHKITKRGQNVTFRCDPISEHNRLYWYRQTLGQGPEFLTYFQNEAQLEKSRLLSDRFSAERPKGSFSTLEIQRTEQGDSAMYLCASSLFQLGELFFGEGSRLTVL.

V is TRBV7-9 and J is TRBJ1-1; possible D gene TRBD1, 5 bases. Trimming took 4 bases from V and 3 from J, leaving 21 bases between them. CDR1 and CDR2 (germline): SEHNR, FQNEAQ (reference sequence). The CDR3 totals 17 residues. Written as DNA, the CDR3 is TGTGCCAGCAGCTCCCCAGGAGGGGTAACGGCTGACACTGAAGCTTTCTTT. Protein product: CASSSPGGVTADTEAFF.

The V call is TRBV12-3 or TRBV12-4, the J call TRBJ2-1, with a tentative D call TRBD2 (5 bases). The CDR3 covers 16 residues. Between the trimmed V and J ends, which lost 6 bases and 8 bases, there was a span of 23 bases. The CDR3 DNA sequence: TGTGCCAGCAGCAGCCCGGGGTCAGGCAACGACGATGAGCAGTTCTTC. Translation gives CASSSPGSGNDDEQFF.

The chain joins TRBV12-3 or TRBV12-4 to TRBJ2-1; D is ambiguous. The V gene lost 1 base and the J gene lost 9 bases, with 13 bases spanning the gap. The CDR3 consists of 14 residues. CDR3 sequence (DNA): TGTGCCAGCAGTTTAGTTGCTAGTATCGGTGAGCAGTTCTTC. Protein product: CASSLVASIGEQFF.

Points on this clonotype: One junction end disagrees with the germline gene, perhaps due to a read error. The CDR3: CATSLVPGQGYEQYF. CDR3 sequence (DNA): TGTGCCACCAGCTTAGTCCCGGGACAGGGTTACGAGCAGTACTTC. V usage is TRBV7-8 and J usage is TRBJ2-7; 9 bases fit TRBD1. Germline V CDR1 and CDR2: SGHVS, FQNEAQ. This CDR3 comprises 15 residues.

The rearrangement uses TRBV5-1 and TRBJ1-5; D not certain. Germline V CDR1 and CDR2: SGHRS, YFSETQ. This CDR3 is built from 15 residues. The germline V and J ends were trimmed by 0 bases and 6 bases, with 13 bases remaining between them. CDR3 sequence: CASSLDSGPRQPQHF. CDR3 nucleotide sequence: TGCGCCAGCAGCTTGGACTCCGGGCCCCGTCAGCCCCAGCATTTT.

This clonotype was seen more than once but under ten times. This chain joins TRBV7-6 and TRBJ2-1; D unresolved. Per the germline V gene, CDR1 is SGHVS and CDR2 is FNYEAQ. The length of the CDR3 is 13 residues. V was trimmed by 3 bases and J by 10 bases, leaving 13 bases between them. CDR3 loop: CASSFSTLGEQFF. The CDR3 coding sequence is TGTGCCAGCAGCTTCAGCACCTTGGGCGAGCAGTTCTTC. Full variable domain (missing parts from reference TRBV7-6 and TRBJ2-1): GAGVSQSPRYKVTKRGQDVALRCDPISGHVSLYWYRQALGQGPEFLTYFNYEAQQDKSGLPNDRFSAERPEGSISTLTIQRTEQRDSAMYRCASSFSTLGEQFFGPGTRLTVL.

The rearrangement joins TRBV20-1 to TRBJ2-5; the D is unclear. V lost 4 bases, J lost 1 base, and 10 bases lay in between. The CDR3 length is 13 residues. The V gene's germline CDR1 is DFQATT and CDR2 SNEGSKA (reference sequence). CDR3: CSAKRTIQETQYF. The CDR3 DNA reads as TGCAGTGCTAAAAGGACCATCCAAGAGACCCAGTACTTC.

The chain joins TRBV7-2 to TRBJ2-7, with D possibly matching TRBD1 (6 bases). V was shortened by 2 bases and J by 1 base, with 12 bases between the two germline ends. The CDR3 runs 15 residues. Looked up from germline, CDR1 is SGHTA and CDR2 is FQGNSA. Written as DNA, the CDR3 is TGTGCCAGCAGCTTATTCAGGGGAGAGTCCTACGAGCAGTACTTC. Its translation: CASSLFRGESYEQYF.

This clonotype was seen a few times. The chain carries TRBV20-1 and TRBJ2-3; no definite D call. V shed 0 bases and J shed 0 bases, with 10 bases lying between them. Germline V gene lookup returns CDR1 DFQATT and CDR2 SNEGSKA (reference sequence). The length of the CDR3 is 15 residues. This CDR3 reads CSARDPLSSTDTQYF. CDR3 nucleotides: TGCAGTGCTAGAGACCCCCTATCTAGCACAGATACGCAGTATTTT.

The sample holds a few counts of this clonotype. This chain connects TRBV12-3 or TRBV12-4 to TRBJ2-5; no definite D call. This CDR3 has 13 amino acids. Trimming removed 6 bases from V and 5 bases from J, with 13 bases in between. The CDR3 is CASSTTSRETQYF. DNA for the CDR3: TGTGCCAGCAGCACTACGTCCCGGGAGACCCAGTACTTC.

This clonotype was seen ten or more times. This chain links TRBV6-1 with TRBJ2-1; 12 bases agree with TRBD2. The CDR3 has 17 residues. Unmatched junction bases numbered 6, after V lost 4 bases and J lost 2 bases. CDR1 is MNHNS and CDR2 is SASEGT in the germline V gene. CDR3: CASSAKRLAGAYNEQFF. The DNA for the CDR3 is TGTGCCAGCAGTGCTAAACGACTAGCGGGGGCCTACAATGAGCAGTTCTTC.

The chain uses TRBV3-1 and TRBJ1-5; TRBD1 might be the D (5 bases). Trimming shortened V by 3 bases and J by 10 bases, and 10 bases separated the two germline ends. This CDR3 is 12 amino acids long. Germline CDR1 is LGHDT and CDR2 is YNNKEL (reference sequence). The CDR3 DNA sequence: TGTGCCAGCAGCCAGGGGACTCTACCCCAGCATTTT. Translated: CASSQGTLPQHF.

This clonotype appeared a few times. The CDR3 loop is CAISPSRTSGTYEQYF. As DNA, the CDR3 is TGTGCCATCAGCCCCTCAAGGACTAGCGGAACCTACGAGCAGTACTTC. The chain carries TRBV10-3 and TRBJ2-7, with 10 positions matching TRBD2. Trimming at V came to 6 bases and at J to 2 bases, leaving 10 bases not matched to a gene. The length of the CDR3 is 16 residues. From germline, CDR1 is ENHRY and CDR2 SYGVKD.